This TCR beta chain was documented in a study of blood T cell repertoires in COVID-19 (dated by TCRdb to the early 2020s). For the study in its entirety: The collaborator samples originated in the United States, Italy and Spain and spanned the acute and convalescent phases of COVID-19. The prospective study material was composed of cDNA or gDNA derived from T cells, B-cell-depleted T cells, or PBMCs. Deeply sampled blood TCRbeta repertoires from subjects exposed to, actively infected with, or recovered from COVID-19 were included in the dataset. A freely available public database, intended as a resource for researchers studying the immune response to SARS-CoV-2, is where the repertoires were released. Samples were obtained from the ongoing ImmuneRACE study (first 160 participants) and from 1,200 or so subjects provided by 6 global collaborators. The sample metadata nearly always contained a de-identified subject ID, COVID-19 status, age in years and sex. Where HLA class I and class II types were available, the types were taken from metadata supplied by the sample provider, not from assay-based typing.

Participants in the prospective study were enrolled through a virtual design, were aged about 18 to 100 years, and lived in 24 United States geographic areas. In the prospective study, cohorts were assigned on the basis of participant-reported clinical history obtained from a screening survey and a study questionnaire. Recovered participants in ImmuneRACE Cohort 3 were defined by two consecutive negative NP/OP PCR tests, clearance by a healthcare professional, or resolution of symptoms. In the prospective study, mobile phlebotomists collected whole blood, serum and a nasopharyngeal or oropharyngeal swab from each participant. Over a roughly 2-month period, participants in the prospective study had the option of providing additional blood draws and questionnaires. Before DNA extraction, prospective study blood samples were shipped either frozen or at room temperature. To note about this clone: This receptor's antigen is unknown. Base qualities are not recorded, but no much larger clone differs from it by a single base.

The immunoSEQ Assay, a bias-controlled multiplex PCR, was used to amplify TCRbeta CDR3 regions from genomic DNA. Per the authors' processing: Within the assay, amplification of reference gene primers was used to estimate how many nucleated cells each sample contained. Sequence reads were collapsed and filtered to measure the absolute abundance of every unique TCRbeta CDR3 rearrangement. For each sample, productive Simpson clonality was calculated as the square root of Simpson's diversity index over productive rearrangements. The table was pulled from immuneACCESS by TCRdb, which kept in-frame rearrangements only. Such tables lose some clones; where checked, under half of the loss comes from unresolved V genes, and the rest has no known cause. V, J and clone size derive from that table, while D and trimming were established from the DNA sequence. Here the sample has nearly 350,000 clones; approximately 84% occur a single time. Jointly, the top ten make up roughly 1% of the sample.

Paper-wide results and their limitations: The quantity of clinical and demographic metadata differed by source and by participant and was supplied without curation.

CDR1 and CDR2 (MNHEY, SVGAGI) derive from the germline V gene. The CDR3 measures 14 amino acids from cysteine to phenylalanine. Here the CDR3 DNA is all that survives: 42 bases in frame from base 1. Trimmed from V: 5 bases; trimmed from J: 4 bases; junction bases lacking a gene match: 7. The source is a woman under 40 who had recovered from COVID-19. The chain is made from TRBV6-5 and TRBJ2-7, and 8 junction bases match TRBD1. Source material: PBMCs or T cells enriched from blood (not recorded which). Read as DNA, the sequence is TGTGCCAGCAGTCTGACAGGGGAAGGGTACGAGCAGTACTTC. Protein translation: CASSLTGEGYEQYF.